The rows below give T cell receptor beta chains drawn from one sample of a study of T cell changes during pregnancy in multiple sclerosis. This table comes from immunoSEQ multiplex PCR, and its TCRdb copy is limited to in-frame clones, with some not included. The table shows about 73,000 clones, with over 80% occurring only once. The specimen was peripheral blood, collected in the third trimester of pregnancy. The receptors here all came from a female donor in good health, enrolled as a control in a pregnancy study. Each CDR3 is given with its conserved first and last residue. D genes are given only for firm matches. A clone size is listed for some rows: how often the clone was seen (once, few, many), or a class if it is expanded.

.,TRBV7-8,TRBJ1-5,.,TGTGCCAGCAGCTTAGTCAGGGTCGGCAATCAGCCCCAGCATTTT,CASSLVRVGNQPQHF
.,TRBV13,TRBJ2-7,TRBD1,TGTGCCAGCAGCTCCTGGGGACAGGGGAACGAGCAGTACTTC,CASSSWGQGNEQYF
.,TRBV5-5,TRBJ2-7,.,TGTGCCAGCAGTTTCGACAGAGCCTACGAGCAGTACTTC,CASSFDRAYEQYF
.,TRBV13,TRBJ2-7,TRBD1,TGTGCCAGCAGCCAGTTAGTACCAGGGGGCCGGGGGCAGTACTTC,CASSQLVPGGRGQYF
.,TRBV7-2,TRBJ1-5,.,TGTGCCAGCAGCTTGTCGCCTACCGGGAATCAGCCCCAGCATTTT,CASSLSPTGNQPQHF
once,TRBV19,TRBJ1-1,TRBD1,TGTGCCAGTGTTAAGACAGGGGTGAACACTGAAGCTTTCTTT,CASVKTGVNTEAFF
once,TRBV10-3,TRBJ1-1,.,TGTGCCATCAGTGATACAGGGCGCGGCACTGAAGCTTTCTTT,CAISDTGRGTEAFF
.,TRBV5-6,TRBJ1-6,.,TGTGCCAGCAGCTCGACAGGCACGAGCTCCTATAATTCACCCCTCCACTTT,CASSSTGTSSYNSPLHF
.,TRBV29-1,TRBJ2-1,.,TGCAGCGTTGTTGCGGGAAAAGTGAATGAGCAGTTCTTC,CSVVAGKVNEQFF
.,TRBV6-4,TRBJ2-3,TRBD2,TGTGCCAGCAGTGACTCAGCGGGGGGAAGCACAGATACGCAGTATTTT,CASSDSAGGSTDTQYF
.,TRBV14,TRBJ2-7,TRBD2,TGTGCCAGCAGCCCACGTCCGGGACTAGCGGGAGAATGGGAGCAGTACTTC,CASSPRPGLAGEWEQYF
.,TRBV19,TRBJ2-3,.,TGTGCCAGTAGTATACCGGGACTGGGAGGCGTGCAGTATTTT,CASSIPGLGGVQYF
.,TRBV28,TRBJ2-3,.,TGTGCCAGCGTAGGGGGCACAGATACGCAGTATTTT,CASVGGTDTQYF
.,TRBV28,TRBJ2-7,.,TGTGCCAGCAGAAGTACTACCTACGAGCAGTACTTC,CASRSTTYEQYF
.,TRBV18,TRBJ1-2,.,TGTGCCAGCTCACCAGATAGGGGAGGCTACACCTTC,CASSPDRGGYTF
.,TRBV5-1,TRBJ2-3,TRBD1,TGCGCCAGCAGCGCCGGGACAGGTCTTCACACAGATACGCAGTATTTT,CASSAGTGLHTDTQYF
.,TRBV7-9,TRBJ2-1,.,TGTGCCAGCAGTTTCGTTAAGGACAAGGCTCACAATGAGCAGTTCTTC,CASSFVKDKAHNEQFF
.,TRBV7-2,TRBJ1-1,.,TGTGCCAGCAGCTTAGTCGGAGTTGGGACTGAAGCTTTCTTT,CASSLVGVGTEAFF
.,TRBV6-5,TRBJ2-1,TRBD1,TGTGCCAGCAGTTACTCCGGACAGGAGAATGAGCAGTTCTTC,CASSYSGQENEQFF
.,TRBV7-3,TRBJ2-5,.,TGTGCCAGCAGCTTAGGGGGACTTCGTGGGGAGACCCAGTACTTC,CASSLGGLRGETQYF
.,TRBV25-1,TRBJ2-1,TRBD2,TGTGCCAGCAGTGAATCTAGCGGGGGGTACAATGAGCAGTTCTTC,CASSESSGGYNEQFF
few,TRBV29-1,TRBJ1-2,.,TGCAGCGTTGACAGGGTGAGCTATGGCTACACCTTC,CSVDRVSYGYTF
.,TRBV2,TRBJ2-3,TRBD1,TGTGCCAGCAGTCCTGGGACAGGGAGCACAGATACGCAGTATTTT,CASSPGTGSTDTQYF
.,TRBV5-8,TRBJ2-7,TRBD1,TGTGCCAGCAGCCCGGAGGGACAGGGCTCCTACGAGCAGTACTTC,CASSPEGQGSYEQYF
.,TRBV15,TRBJ2-5,TRBD2,TGTGCCACCAGCAGAGGGGGGCTTAAACTAGCGGGGAGACAAGAGACCCAGTACTTC,CATSRGGLKLAGRQETQYF
.,TRBV7-9,TRBJ1-1,.,TGTGCCAGCCTTTTTCCGGGGGGCACTGAAGCTTTCTTT,CASLFPGGTEAFF
.,TRBV7-2,TRBJ2-4,.,TGTGCCAGCAGCTGGGGCGGGAACCTAGCCAAAAACATTCAGTACTTC,CASSWGGNLAKNIQYF
.,TRBV28,TRBJ2-7,TRBD2,TGTGCCGGTTCCGTGTCCGGGAGGGAGGAGCAGTACTTC,CAGSVSGREEQYF
.,TRBV10-3,TRBJ2-3,TRBD2,TGTGCCATCAGTGAGGGCGGGAGGTCCACAGATACGCAGTATTTT,CAISEGGRSTDTQYF
.,TRBV28,TRBJ2-5,TRBD1,TGTGCCAGCAGTTTATCAGGGGGTGGGGAGACCCAGTACTTC,CASSLSGGGETQYF
.,TRBV11-2,TRBJ2-7,.,TGTGCCAGCAGCTCCGCTCGGGGTGGGTACTTC,CASSSARGGYF
.,TRBV19,TRBJ2-2,.,TGTGCCAGTAACGCGGGGCGAAACACCGGGGAGCTGTTTTTT,CASNAGRNTGELFF
.,TRBV6-5,TRBJ2-7,TRBD2,TGTGCCAGCCGCCTCGGGGGGAACGAGCAGTACTTC,CASRLGGNEQYF
.,TRBV4-3,TRBJ1-5,.,TGCGCCAGCAGCCAAGATCGGGAAGCGTATCAGCCCCAGCATTTT,CASSQDREAYQPQHF
.,TRBV19,TRBJ2-5,TRBD1,TGTGCCAGTAGTACCACAGGGGGATTTGGGGAGACCCAGTACTTC,CASSTTGGFGETQYF
.,TRBV4-1,TRBJ2-3,TRBD2,TGCGCCAGCAGCCAGAAGATAGCGGGAGTCGGCACAGATACGCAGTATTTT,CASSQKIAGVGTDTQYF
.,TRBV28,TRBJ1-1,.,TGTGCCAGCAAGGAGGGGTACACTGAAGCTTTCTTT,CASKEGYTEAFF
.,TRBV5-6,TRBJ1-5,.,TGTGCCAGCGGGGCGGGCGGGGAGCCCCAGCATTTT,CASGAGGEPQHF
.,TRBV11-2,TRBJ1-1,.,TGTGCCAGCAGAGCGGGAGGGGTGAACACTGAAGCTTTCTTT,CASRAGGVNTEAFF
.,TRBV6-5,TRBJ1-5,TRBD1,TGTGCCAGCAGTTGGGGGGACAGGGGGCTTAATCAGCCCCAGCATTTT,CASSWGDRGLNQPQHF
.,TRBV6-1,TRBJ1-2,.,TGTGCCAGCAGTGAAGCGGGCGACACGTGGCGGGAAGGCTACACCTTC,CASSEAGDTWREGYTF
.,TRBV6-5,TRBJ1-2,.,TGTGCCAGCAGTTCTCGACAGTTTCACCTAAACTATGGCTACACCTTC,CASSSRQFHLNYGYTF
.,TRBV29-1,TRBJ2-3,.,TGCAGCGTTGAACAAGGCGGGAATACGCAGTATTTT,CSVEQGGNTQYF
.,TRBV19,TRBJ2-1,TRBD1,TGTGCCAGTAGTGCCCGGACAGGGATCTACAATGAGCAGTTCTTC,CASSARTGIYNEQFF
.,TRBV28,TRBJ2-5,TRBD2,TGTGCCAGCAGTCTCCTAGCGGGAACAGCTGGGGCCCAGTACTTC,CASSLLAGTAGAQYF
.,TRBV28,TRBJ2-1,.,TGTGCCAGCAGTTTATCGGGAGCAGCAGCGCTCTTC,CASSLSGAAALF